The present T cell receptor beta chain was sequenced within a study of identical twins. Overall study results and limits: Researchers reported excess low generation probability among twin-shared out-of-frame alpha sequences. Beta out-of-frame sequences showed weaker excess twin sharing.

Trimming stripped 3 bases from V and 5 bases from J, with 10 bases between. Germline assignment: CDR1 WSHSY and CDR2 SAAADI. The CDR3 loop spans 14 amino acids. Details on this clonotype: The antigen is undetermined.

Unique molecular identifiers were present on the cDNA, which also gained a universal primer site by template switching. TCRdb processed the 5' RACE reads anew with MiXCR; each CDR3 protein has one entry. The data contain about 890,000 distinct CDR3 sequences, around an eighth of them singletons. This sample also appeared in a second study, on yellow fever vaccine responses in identical twins. In that study: Reportedly, twins' vaccine T cell responses looked partly convergent and partly personalized.

The clonotype was recovered from a woman aged 18 to 35 in good health. The chain is built from TRBV10-2 and TRBJ2-2; D is undetermined. The sequencing input was PBMCs. The CDR3 nucleotides read TGCGCCAGCAGTGATGGTCGATCGACCGGGGAGCTGTTTTTT. Translation: CASSDGRSTGELFF.